One sample yielded the 18 T cell receptor beta chains listed below, sequenced in a study of blood T cell repertoires in COVID-19. This table comes from immunoSEQ multiplex PCR, and its TCRdb copy is limited to in-frame clones, with some not included. Here the sample spans about 31,000 clones, 88% being singletons. Sequencing used peripheral blood. These receptor sequences come from a man between 60 and 75 years old with COVID-19, enrolled during active disease.

The rearrangement joins TRBV29-1 to TRBJ1-6, with a weak D call TRBD1 (6 bases). CDR3 length: 13 residues. CDR1 is SQVTM and CDR2 is ANQGSEA in the germline V gene. V was shortened by 4 bases and J by 7 bases, with 11 bases between the two germline ends. The CDR3 protein is CSVGTELNSPLHF. The CDR3 DNA follows: TGCAGCGTTGGGACAGAACTGAATTCACCCCTCCACTTT.

The chain recombines TRBV19 with TRBJ1-1; D possibly corresponds to TRBD1 (5 bases). V was pared by 5 bases and J by 6 bases, with 16 bases between. The CDR3 is 14 residues long. CDR1 is LNHDA, CDR2 SQIVND, per germline (reference sequence). CDR3 in amino acids: CASSWEGRLAEAFF. CDR3 bases: TGTGCCAGTAGTTGGGAGGGGAGGCTCGCTGAAGCTTTCTTT.

The V call is TRBV6-5, the J call TRBJ1-4; D is ambiguous. There are 13 residues in the CDR3. V was clipped by 10 bases and J by 0 bases, with 9 bases between them. Germline lookup yields CDR1 MNHEY and CDR2 SVGAGI. CDR3 nucleotides: TGTGCCACCACAGTTACAACTAATGAAAAACTGTTTTTT. It codes for CATTVTTNEKLFF.

V is TRBV7-9 and J is TRBJ1-2; D remains ambiguous. Between the trimmed V and J ends, which lost 1 base and 4 bases, there was a span of 7 bases. There are 13 residues in the CDR3. Germline V gene data show CDR1 as SEHNR and CDR2 as FQNEAQ (reference sequence). The CDR3 loop reads CASSLGGFYGYTF. In DNA, the CDR3 is TGTGCCAGCAGCTTAGGAGGGTTCTATGGCTACACCTTC.

This clone came up a few times. The V and J genes are TRBV10-3 and TRBJ1-6; possibly TRBD1 for D (5 bases). Germline V gene lookup returns CDR1 ENHRY and CDR2 SYGVKD. The germline V and J ends were trimmed by 10 bases and 6 bases, with 13 bases remaining between them. The length of the CDR3 is 13 residues. The CDR3 sequence: CAKSTDFNSPLHF. The CDR3 coding sequence is TGTGCCAAGTCGACAGATTTTAATTCACCCCTCCACTTT.

The rearrangement links TRBV5-1 to TRBJ2-3, with TRBD1 identical over 10 bases. Germline CDR1 and CDR2: SGHRS and YFSETQ. The J segment lost 5 bases and the V segment lost 2 bases, leaving 11 bases of the junction unmatched. The CDR3 loop spans 17 amino acids. The DNA for the CDR3 is TGCGCCAGCAGCTTATTAGGGACAGGGGCAAGGGAAGATACGCAGTATTTT. Translation: CASSLLGTGAREDTQYF.

The table lists this clone with a count of one. The rearrangement links TRBV28 to TRBJ2-1; 8 nucleotides agree with TRBD2. This CDR3 has 15 amino acids. In germline, CDR1 is MDHEN, CDR2 SYDVKM. Unmatched junction bases numbered 8, after V lost 7 bases and J lost 3 bases. CDR3 protein: CASTRRLAGYNEQFF. CDR3 nucleotides: TGTGCCAGCACCCGCCGGCTAGCGGGCTACAATGAGCAGTTCTTC.

This clone is a singleton in its sample. The chain is built from TRBV2 and TRBJ2-1; a weak D match, TRBD2 (5 bases). The CDR3 sequence is 16 residues long. The V end lost 3 bases, the J end lost 0 bases, and 12 bases lay between the germline ends. In germline, CDR1 is SNHLY, CDR2 FYNNEI. CDR3 nucleotide sequence: TGTGCCAGCAGTGAGGGTAGCGTGAGCTCCTACAATGAGCAGTTCTTC. This codes for CASSEGSVSSYNEQFF.

In its sample, this clone was seen once. The chain carries TRBV4-3 and TRBJ1-1, with D possibly TRBD1 on 6 matching bases. Germline V gene sequence: CDR1 LGHNA, CDR2 YSLEER. V lost 1 base and J 5 bases, leaving 8 bases between the germline ends. The CDR3 is 13 amino acids. The CDR3 is CASSQVRGTEAFF. The DNA for the CDR3 is TGCGCCAGCAGCCAAGTAAGGGGGACTGAAGCTTTCTTT.

The V and J genes are TRBV7-8 and TRBJ1-2; 7 bases are shared with TRBD1. Germline loops: CDR1 SGHVS, CDR2 FQNEAQ. V dropped 5 bases and J dropped 7; count of bases not matched to a gene: 7. The CDR3 spans 13 residues. The DNA of the CDR3 is TGTGCCAGCAGCCAAGACAGGGCCTCTGGCTACACCTTC. Amino acid sequence: CASSQDRASGYTF.

The V gene is TRBV5-5, the J gene TRBJ1-2; the match to TRBD1 covers 8 bases. CDR1 SGHKS and CDR2 YYEKEE come from the germline V gene (reference sequence). The CDR3 totals 14 residues. V dropped 4 bases and J dropped 4; count of bases not matched to a gene: 6. The CDR3 region is CASSRDRLVYGYTF. The CDR3 bases are TGTGCCAGCAGCCGGGACAGGTTGGTCTATGGCTACACCTTC. Supplemented by reference TRBV5-5 and TRBJ1-2, the full variable domain reads DAGVTQSPTHLIKTRGQQVTLRCSPISGHKSVSWYQQVLGQGPQFIFQYYEKEERGRGNFPDRFSARQFPNYSSELNVNALLLGDSALYLCASSRDRLVYGYTFGSGTRLTVV.

V usage is TRBV7-9 and J usage is TRBJ1-4; possible D gene TRBD1, 5 bases. The CDR3 loop spans 15 amino acids. The V gene lost 1 base and the J gene lost 4 bases, with 10 bases spanning the gap. CDR1 SEHNR and CDR2 FQNEAQ come from the germline V gene (reference sequence). The CDR3 is CASSLEAGLNEKLFF. In nucleotides, the CDR3 is TGTGCCAGCAGCTTAGAGGCAGGGCTTAATGAAAAACTGTTTTTT. The whole variable domain, filled in from reference TRBV7-9 and TRBJ1-4, reads DTGVSQNPRHKITKRGQNVTFRCDPISEHNRLYWYRQTLGQGPEFLTYFQNEAQLEKSRLLSDRFSAERPKGSFSTLEIQRTEQGDSAMYLCASSLEAGLNEKLFFGSGTQLSVL.

In regard to this clone: The sample contains more than one DNA sequence encoding this CDR3. This rearrangement joins TRBV28 to TRBJ1-2, with TRBD1 identical over 10 bases. The germline CDR1 and CDR2 sequences are MDHEN and SYDVKM. V dropped 6 bases and J dropped 8; count of bases not matched to a gene: 9. This CDR3 is built from 14 residues. The CDR3 DNA reads as TGTGCCAGCAGCCGTAGGACAGGGGGGAGGGGCTACACCTTC. Protein: CASSRRTGGRGYTF.

The chain is built from TRBV12-3 or TRBV12-4 and TRBJ2-3; unclear D gene. The CDR3 runs 12 residues. Trimming took off 2 bases at V and 4 bases at J, with 4 bases between the two ends. The CDR3 nucleotides read TGTGCCAGCAGTTTATCCGCAGATACGCAGTATTTT. Translating gives CASSLSADTQYF.

The DNA of the CDR3 is TGTGCCATCGGAGATACATATGGCTACACCTTC. Protein: CAIGDTYGYTF. The chain recombines TRBV28 with TRBJ1-2; D unclear. The CDR3 length is 11 residues. V was shortened by 10 bases and J by 5 bases, with 11 bases between the two germline ends. Germline assignment: CDR1 MDHEN and CDR2 SYDVKM.

The rearrangement uses TRBV7-2 and TRBJ2-7; 11 bases are shared with TRBD2. After removal of 4 bases from V and 3 bases from J, the junction contained 8 bases not matched to a gene. Germline V gene data show CDR1 as SGHTA and CDR2 as FQGNSA. The CDR3 length is 16 residues. Here the CDR3 reads CASSSNLAGGYYEQYF. CDR3 coding DNA: TGTGCCAGCAGCTCTAATCTAGCGGGAGGCTACTACGAGCAGTACTTC.

V gene TRBV5-1 combines with J gene TRBJ2-5, with 12 bases aligning to TRBD1. After removal of 7 bases from V and 4 bases from J, the junction contained 8 bases not matched to a gene. The CDR3 loop spans 15 amino acids. CDR1 is SGHRS and CDR2 is YFSETQ in the germline V gene. CDR3 sequence: CASGLGTGGAETQYF. CDR3 DNA sequence: TGCGCCAGCGGATTAGGGACAGGGGGCGCAGAGACCCAGTACTTC. The full variable domain, with the rest looked up from reference TRBV5-1 and TRBJ2-5, is KAGVTQTPRYLIKTRGQQVTLSCSPISGHRSVSWYQQTPGQGLQFLFEYFSETQRNKGNFPGRFSGRQFSNSRSEMNVSTLELGDSALYLCASGLGTGGAETQYFGPGTRLLVL.

This clone was counted only a few times. The chain links TRBV18 to TRBJ1-1; no reliable D call. Trimming removed 3 bases from V and 6 bases from J, with 8 bases in between. Per germline, CDR1 KGHSH and CDR2 LQKENI. The CDR3 spans 12 residues. This CDR3 reads CASSPGRPEAFF. In DNA, the CDR3 is TGTGCCAGCTCACCCGGGAGGCCTGAAGCTTTCTTT.